This passage covers 11 T cell receptor beta chains from one sample sequenced in a study of T cell responses to AZD1222 COVID-19 vaccine. Generated by immunoSEQ multiplex PCR, the TCRdb table keeps only in-frame clones and is missing some. The table records over 150,000 clones, 90% of them present only once. Sequences were derived from peripheral blood, sampled on day 0 of AZD1222 vaccination. The origin of the receptors is an adult in good health.

The rearrangement joins TRBV11-2 to TRBJ1-2; TRBD1 is a possible D gene (5 bases). This CDR3 has 16 amino acids. Trimming removed 2 bases at V and 4 bases at J, with 17 bases between. Germline V lookup: CDR1 SGHAT, CDR2 FQNNGV. The CDR3 nucleotides read TGTGCCAGCAGCTTAATCCCGGCAGGGAGGCCCTATGGCTACACCTTC. Encoded protein: CASSLIPAGRPYGYTF.

The chain recombines TRBV5-1 with TRBJ2-7; D is perhaps TRBD1 (6 bases). This CDR3 is 15 amino acids long. Deletions cut 0 bases from V and 4 bases from J, with 14 bases between. Germline values: CDR1 SGHRS, CDR2 YFSETQ. The CDR3 sequence: CASSLAAQGFYEQYF. DNA of the CDR3: TGCGCCAGCAGCTTGGCCGCACAGGGATTTTACGAGCAGTACTTC.

V is TRBV10-3 and J is TRBJ1-3, with D maybe TRBD1 (6 bases). This CDR3 spans 13 amino acids. Germline V gene lookup returns CDR1 ENHRY and CDR2 SYGVKD. Trimming took off 4 bases at V and 2 bases at J, with 6 bases between the two ends. The CDR3 region is CAISAGAGNTIYF. CDR3 sequence (DNA): TGTGCCATCAGTGCAGGGGCTGGAAACACCATATATTTT.

V is TRBV30 and J is TRBJ1-6, with 8 bases that match TRBD1. V gave up 3 bases and J gave up 3 bases; unmatched junction bases: 10. CDR3 length: 17 residues. Germline CDR1 and CDR2: GTSNPN and SVGIG (reference sequence). Written as DNA, the CDR3 is TGTGCCTGGAGGGGACAGGCCCCCCCACACTATAATTCACCCCTCCACTTT. It yields the protein CAWRGQAPPHYNSPLHF. Filled out from reference TRBV30 and TRBJ1-6, the complete variable domain reads SQTIHQWPATLVQPVGSPLSLECTVEGTSNPNLYWYRQAAGRGLQLLFYSVGIGQISSEVPQNLSASRPQDRQFILSSKKLLLSDSGFYLCAWRGQAPPHYNSPLHFGNGTRLTVT.

The chain uses TRBV28 and TRBJ1-1; possible D gene TRBD1, 6 bases. V was shortened by 1 base and J by 1 base, with 19 bases between the two germline ends. Germline-derived CDR1 and CDR2 are MDHEN and SYDVKM. This CDR3 has 18 amino acids. This CDR3 is CASSLYLKSTGKNTEAFF. CDR3 DNA sequence: TGTGCCAGCAGTTTATACCTAAAGAGCACAGGGAAGAACACTGAAGCTTTCTTT.

This chain joins TRBV30 and TRBJ2-2, with TRBD2 identical over 8 bases. V gave up 8 bases and J gave up 1 base; unmatched junction bases: 9. The CDR3 length is 15 residues. The germline V gene has CDR1 GTSNPN and CDR2 SVGIG (reference sequence). CDR3 nucleotide sequence: TGTGCCGCAACTCAACTAGCGGTGAACACCGGGGAGCTGTTTTTT. Protein product: CAATQLAVNTGELFF.

The chain is built from TRBV24-1 and TRBJ1-2; D not resolved. The CDR3 is 13 residues long. Germline assignment: CDR1 KGHDR and CDR2 SFDVKD. V was clipped by 5 bases and J by 0 bases, with 6 bases between them. DNA of the CDR3: TGTGCCACCAGTGTTGGGGCTAACTATGGCTACACCTTC. It is translated as CATSVGANYGYTF.

The genes are TRBV5-5 and TRBJ1-5; 7 bases are a match to TRBD1. Germline-derived CDR1 and CDR2 are SGHKS and YYEKEE (reference sequence). CDR3 length: 17 residues. The ends lost 0 bases at V and 5 bases at J; junction bases unmatched: 11. CDR3 bases: TGTGCCAGCAGCTTGGGACACCGGGACAGTTTCTATCAGCCCCAGCATTTT. The encoded protein is CASSLGHRDSFYQPQHF. The full variable domain, with the rest looked up from reference TRBV5-5 and TRBJ1-5, is DAGVTQSPTHLIKTRGQQVTLRCSPISGHKSVSWYQQVLGQGPQFIFQYYEKEERGRGNFPDRFSARQFPNYSSELNVNALLLGDSALYLCASSLGHRDSFYQPQHFGDGTRLSIL.

V is TRBV6-5 and J is TRBJ2-1, with 9 bases identical to TRBD2. Germline V gene sequence: CDR1 MNHEY, CDR2 SVGAGI. V lost 4 bases and J lost 2; bases outside the gene matches: 6. The CDR3 runs 16 residues. The CDR3 is CASSFLTSGAYNEQFF. The CDR3 coding sequence is TGTGCCAGCAGTTTCTTGACTAGCGGAGCCTACAATGAGCAGTTCTTC.

The chain links TRBV6-5 to TRBJ1-1; possibly TRBD1 for D (5 bases). CDR3 length: 16 amino acids. CDR1 and CDR2 from the germline V gene are MNHEY and SVGAGI. V gave up 3 bases and J gave up 3 bases, with 17 bases separating them. CDR3 coding DNA: TGTGCCAGCAGTTATCCCGGGTCGGGGGAAGACACTGAAGCTTTCTTT. Protein: CASSYPGSGEDTEAFF.

V gene TRBV7-8 combines with J gene TRBJ1-6; D gene uncertain. Germline V lookup: CDR1 SGHVS, CDR2 FQNEAQ. The V and J ends lost 3 bases and 7 bases respectively, with 7 bases between them. The CDR3 sequence is 13 residues long. DNA of the CDR3: TGTGCCAGCAGCTTGGCGGAGAATTCACCCCTCCACTTT. This gives the protein CASSLAENSPLHF.